The clone carrying this T cell receptor beta chain appeared a few times. What it recognizes is unknown. One entry per CDR3 protein, called by TCRdb with MiXCR from the reads. Among 560,000 or so distinct CDR3 sequences listed, approximately 17% were seen once. The CDR3 loop spans 16 amino acids. V shed 6 bases and J 4 bases; nucleotides not matched to a gene: 12. In germline, CDR1 is DFQATT, CDR2 SNEGSKA (reference sequence). The data are from a study of T cell repertoires in cytomegalovirus infection. Turning to the study itself: Shared public TCR beta signatures pointed to both CMV infection and a matching HLA type. Broader study findings: CMV-specific TCR beta clonotypes restricted by HLA-C dominated the ex vivo response. Identification of carriers of CMV plus the relevant HLA was performed using cumulative public TCR beta family frequency.

The material sequenced was CD8+ T cells from PBMCs. This rearrangement joins TRBV20-1 to TRBJ2-3, with 11 bases that match TRBD2. The TCR comes from a human donor in good health (CMV status not recorded). Some clones in this sample may be carry-over from other donors' samples. Here the CDR3 reads CSAPLTSGEAADTQYF. The CDR3 bases are TGCAGTGCACCACTGACTAGCGGGGAGGCTGCAGATACGCAGTATTTT.